This is a list of T cell receptor beta chains from one sample in a study of cytomegalovirus exposure and HLA in healthy donors. Method: immunoSEQ multiplex PCR; TCRdb's copy keeps in-frame clones and lacks some. In the table there are about 130,000 clones, roughly 15% of which are singletons. The sample taken for sequencing was PBMCs. These receptors originate from a female donor in good health and CMV-seropositive. The CDR3 runs from the conserved cysteine through the conserved F or W. Each record gives: D gene, J gene, clone size, V gene, CDR3 DNA, CDR3 protein. The D gene is left open where the match is weak. Clone size is given for some rows only: seen once, a few or many times, or a class if the clone is expanded.

TRBD1 | TRBJ1-2 | - | TRBV30 | TGTGCCTGGAGAAAAACAGGGGGCGCCTATGGCTACACCTTC | CAWRKTGGAYGYTF
TRBD1 | TRBJ2-5 | - | TRBV18 | TGTGCCAGCTCATCTTCACAGGGGTCCCAAGAGACCCAGTACTTC | CASSSSQGSQETQYF
TRBD1 | TRBJ2-7 | few | TRBV28 | TGTGCCAGCAGGACACCGGGACAGGGGATGTTTACCTACGAGCAGTACTTC | CASRTPGQGMFTYEQYF
TRBD1 | TRBJ2-2 | - | TRBV25-1 | TGTGCCAGCAGCGAAGAACCCGGGGACAGGGGGTATTTGGGGGAGCTGTTTTTT | CASSEEPGDRGYLGELFF
- | TRBJ1-4 | - | TRBV5-6 | TGTGCCAGCAGCTTGGTGACAGCCTTTTCAACTAATGAAAAACTGTTTTTT | CASSLVTAFSTNEKLFF
TRBD1 | TRBJ1-2 | - | TRBV28 | TGTGCCAGCAGACTAACGGGGACAGGGATAGGTGGCTACACCTTC | CASRLTGTGIGGYTF
- | TRBJ2-7 | few | TRBV20-1 | TGCAGTGCTACTGGGACAAGGGGGCAGTACTTC | CSATGTRGQYF
- | TRBJ1-2 | few | TRBV5-1 | TGCGCCAGCAGCTTAACAGGGTATGGCTACACCTTC | CASSLTGYGYTF
TRBD1 | TRBJ2-7 | few | TRBV15 | TGTGCCACCAGCGCTGACAGGGACTCCTACGAGCAGTACTTC | CATSADRDSYEQYF
- | TRBJ2-7 | - | TRBV5-5 | TGTGCCAGCAGCCCTCTAGCTGGGTACGAGCAGTACTTC | CASSPLAGYEQYF
TRBD1 | TRBJ2-7 | few | TRBV4-1 | TGCGCCAGCAGCCAAGTTTTGGGTATATATCCCAGACAGGGAAGCTCCTACGAGCAGTACTTC | CASSQVLGIYPRQGSSYEQYF
TRBD1 | TRBJ1-5 | few | TRBV6-6 | TGTGCCAGCAGCTACAGGGGGCCCGATCAGCCCCAGCATTTT | CASSYRGPDQPQHF
TRBD1 | TRBJ2-1 | - | TRBV7-9 | TGTGCCAGCATACAGAGAGGGGGACAGGTCTCCTACAATGAGCAGTTCTTC | CASIQRGGQVSYNEQFF
- | TRBJ2-7 | few | TRBV30 | TGTGCCTGGAGTGTACAAGATGCCTACGAGCAGTACTTC | CAWSVQDAYEQYF
- | TRBJ1-3 | few | TRBV19 | TGTGCCAGTAGTATCACAGGATCCTCTGGAAACACCATATATTTT | CASSITGSSGNTIYF
- | TRBJ2-7 | - | TRBV1 | TGCACCAGCAGCCAAGGGACTAGCGGGAGTCGCCCGGGCTCCTACGAGCAGTACTTC | CTSSQGTSGSRPGSYEQYF
TRBD2 | TRBJ2-3 | - | TRBV29-1 | TGCAGCGTTGAAGGTGGGAGGGGCGCAGATACGCAGTATTTT | CSVEGGRGADTQYF
TRBD2 | TRBJ2-1 | once | TRBV13 | TGTGCCAGCAGCGAAAGACTAGCGGGAGGCAATGAGCAGTTCTTC | CASSERLAGGNEQFF
TRBD2 | TRBJ2-3 | few | TRBV2 | TGTGCCAGCCGAGCGGGGGAGTTCACAGATACGCAGTATTTT | CASRAGEFTDTQYF
- | TRBJ1-6 | few | TRBV7-9 | TGTGCCAGCAGCTTAGGACAGGCAGAGTCACCCCTCCACTTT | CASSLGQAESPLHF
- | TRBJ2-7 | few | TRBV4-3 | TGCGCCAGCAGCCAAGAAGCCGTGGGAGAGGGCTACGAGCAGTACTTC | CASSQEAVGEGYEQYF
TRBD2 | TRBJ2-7 | - | TRBV28 | TGTGCCAGCAGTTTGGGGGGGTACGAGCAGTACTTC | CASSLGGYEQYF
- | TRBJ2-7 | few | TRBV5-6 | TGTGCCAGCAGCAAATATCACGGCGAGCAGTACTTC | CASSKYHGEQYF
TRBD1 | TRBJ2-1 | - | TRBV19 | TGTGCCAGTAGTATGGGAGAGCGATCGGACAGGGGAAAGTGGGATGAGCAGTTCTTC | CASSMGERSDRGKWDEQFF
TRBD2 | TRBJ2-3 | few | TRBV2 | TGTGCCACAGGACTAGCGGGGATCACAGATACGCAGTATTTT | CATGLAGITDTQYF
- | TRBJ2-7 | few | TRBV2 | TGTGCCAGCACAGGGCCCACCTACGAGCAGTACTTC | CASTGPTYEQYF
- | TRBJ1-2 | - | TRBV29-1 | TGCAGCGTTGGAGGCATTTCTAACTATGGCTACACCTTC | CSVGGISNYGYTF
- | TRBJ2-3 | few | TRBV10-3 | TGTGCCATCAGTGAGCGGGGACAAAATACGCAGTATTTT | CAISERGQNTQYF
- | TRBJ1-2 | few | TRBV10-3 | TGTGCCATCAGTGAGTCTCTGGAGGAGAGGAACTATGGCTACACCTTC | CAISESLEERNYGYTF
- | TRBJ1-4 | - | TRBV15 | TGTGCCACCAGCAGACCGACGAGGAGCGGAGGGAATGAAAAACTGTTTTTT | CATSRPTRSGGNEKLFF
- | TRBJ1-6 | - | TRBV7-9 | TGTGCCAGCAGCCCAATTAGCGATTCACCCCTCCACTTT | CASSPISDSPLHF
- | TRBJ1-4 | - | TRBV7-9 | TGTGCCAGCAGCTTAGGGGCACTGACGGGGGATGAAAAACTGTTTTTT | CASSLGALTGDEKLFF
- | TRBJ1-4 | few | TRBV5-4 | TGTGCCAGCAGCTCCGGGGGGGGAAGTCCTTCGTCTAATGAAAAACTGTTTTTT | CASSSGGGSPSSNEKLFF
TRBD2 | TRBJ2-7 | - | TRBV5-1 | TGCGCCAGCAGTCGGAGCGGGGGGACCCAATCCTACGAGCAGTACTTC | CASSRSGGTQSYEQYF
- | TRBJ1-2 | few | TRBV5-6 | TGTGCCAGCAGCTTGGGACAGGTCTATGGCTACACCTTC | CASSLGQVYGYTF
TRBD1 | TRBJ1-2 | once | TRBV7-6 | TGTGCCAGCAGCTTAGGCCGGACAGGGGGTAGTGGCTACACCTTC | CASSLGRTGGSGYTF
TRBD2 | TRBJ2-1 | few | TRBV4-1 | TGCGCCAGCAGGAGGAGCGGGAGCTCGAAATATGAGCAGTTCTTC | CASRRSGSSKYEQFF
TRBD1 | TRBJ1-6 | few | TRBV4-3 | TGCGCCAGCAGCCAAGGGACAGGAATGTATTCACCCCTCCACTTT | CASSQGTGMYSPLHF
- | TRBJ1-1 | - | TRBV10-3 | TGTGCCATCAGTGAGTCGACTTGGAGCGGGGCTGAAGCTTTCTTT | CAISESTWSGAEAFF
TRBD1 | TRBJ2-3 | - | TRBV19 | TGTGCCAGTAGTATACAAACGACAGGGGCAGATACGCAGTATTTT | CASSIQTTGADTQYF
- | TRBJ2-5 | few | TRBV29-1 | TGCAGCGTTTGGGAGACCCAAGAGACCCAGTACTTC | CSVWETQETQYF
TRBD2 | TRBJ2-1 | few | TRBV29-1 | TGCAGCGGATCCGGGACTAGGGATCACAATGAGCAGTTCTTC | CSGSGTRDHNEQFF
- | TRBJ2-3 | few | TRBV20-1 | TGCAGTGCTACGTCGTACAATACGCAGTATTTT | CSATSYNTQYF
- | TRBJ2-3 | - | TRBV2 | TGTGCCAGCAGTGAAGCTCTAGACACAGATACGCAGTATTTT | CASSEALDTDTQYF
TRBD1 | TRBJ1-4 | - | TRBV9 | TGTGCCAGCAGCGCGGGGACAGGGGGCAATGAAAAACTGTTTTTT | CASSAGTGGNEKLFF
TRBD2 | TRBJ2-1 | - | TRBV30 | TGTGCCTGGAGTTTAACTCTAGCGGGAATCAACAATGAGCAGTTCTTC | CAWSLTLAGINNEQFF
- | TRBJ1-4 | few | TRBV5-1 | TGCGCCAGCAGCTATGGACAGAATAATGAAAAACTGTTTTTT | CASSYGQNNEKLFF
TRBD2 | TRBJ2-3 | few | TRBV5-6 | TGTGCCAGCAGCTCTACTCCGGGACTAGCGGGGCTGGATACGCAGTATTTT | CASSSTPGLAGLDTQYF
TRBD1 | TRBJ2-7 | - | TRBV2 | TGTGCCAGCACCAAGGACAGGATGCTCCCCTACGAGCAGTACTTC | CASTKDRMLPYEQYF
- | TRBJ1-1 | few | TRBV7-2 | TGTGCCAGCAGCTTAGGCGGCCTGAACACTGAAGCTTTCTTT | CASSLGGLNTEAFF
- | TRBJ1-2 | - | TRBV5-6 | TGTGCCAGCAGCTTGTCGGGCTATGGCTACACCTTC | CASSLSGYGYTF
- | TRBJ1-2 | many | TRBV29-1 | TGCAGCGTTCTTCGGGGTGGTGGCTACACCTTC | CSVLRGGGYTF
TRBD1 | TRBJ2-7 | - | TRBV7-2 | TGTGCCAGCAGCGCCCGGGACAGCGACTCCTACGAGCAGTACTTC | CASSARDSDSYEQYF
- | TRBJ1-2 | few | TRBV19 | TGTGCCAGTAGAAGAGACAGGCTTACTTCCTATGGCTACACCTTC | CASRRDRLTSYGYTF
TRBD1 | TRBJ1-2 | - | TRBV5-1 | TGCGCCAGCAGCTTGGCCCAGGGGGCGGACTATGGCTACACCTTC | CASSLAQGADYGYTF